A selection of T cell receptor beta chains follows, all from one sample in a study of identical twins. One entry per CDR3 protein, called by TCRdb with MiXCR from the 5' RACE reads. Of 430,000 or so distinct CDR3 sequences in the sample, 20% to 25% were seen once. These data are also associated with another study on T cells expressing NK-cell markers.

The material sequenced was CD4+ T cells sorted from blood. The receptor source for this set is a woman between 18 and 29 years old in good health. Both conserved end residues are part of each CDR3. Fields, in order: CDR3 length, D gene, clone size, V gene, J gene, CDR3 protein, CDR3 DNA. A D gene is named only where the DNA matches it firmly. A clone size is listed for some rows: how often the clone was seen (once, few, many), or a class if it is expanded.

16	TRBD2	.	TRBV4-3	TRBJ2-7	CASSPGGVAGGYEQYF	TGCGCCAGCAGCCCCGGTGGTGTGGCGGGAGGTTACGAGCAGTACTTC
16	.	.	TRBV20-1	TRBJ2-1	CSARGVGNRPLDEQFF	TGCAGTGCTAGAGGGGTCGGGAACCGACCGTTGGATGAGCAGTTCTTC
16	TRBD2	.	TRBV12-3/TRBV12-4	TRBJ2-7	CASRNSGTSGSYEQYF	TGTGCCAGCAGGAATTCCGGGACTAGCGGTTCCTACGAGCAGTACTTC
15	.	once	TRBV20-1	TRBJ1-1	CSASPLPGSDTEAFF	TGCAGTGCTAGTCCTCTCCCTGGGAGTGATACTGAAGCTTTCTTT
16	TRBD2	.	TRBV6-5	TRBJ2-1	CASSYHGLAGDNEQFF	TGTGCCAGCAGTTATCACGGACTAGCGGGAGACAATGAGCAGTTCTTC
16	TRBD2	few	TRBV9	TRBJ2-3	CASSVTLAGSTDTQYF	TGTGCCAGCAGCGTCACACTAGCGGGAAGCACAGATACGCAGTATTTT
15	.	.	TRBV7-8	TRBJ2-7	CASAKEIGVNYEQYF	TGTGCCAGCGCTAAAGAAATAGGGGTGAACTACGAGCAGTACTTC
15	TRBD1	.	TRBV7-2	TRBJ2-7	CASSFSGQVSYEQYF	TGTGCCAGCAGCTTTTCGGGACAGGTCAGCTACGAGCAGTACTTC
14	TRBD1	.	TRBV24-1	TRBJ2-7	CANPGTGGNYEQYF	TGTGCCAACCCGGGGACAGGGGGTAACTACGAGCAGTACTTC
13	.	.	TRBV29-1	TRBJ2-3	CSVGSALADTQYF	TGCAGCGTTGGTTCCGCCTTAGCAGATACGCAGTATTTT
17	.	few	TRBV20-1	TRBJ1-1	CSARVWWNDPSNTEAFF	TGCAGTGCTAGAGTGTGGTGGAACGATCCTAGTAACACTGAAGCTTTCTTT
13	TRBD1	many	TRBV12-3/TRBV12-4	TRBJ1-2	CASSLRGQGKGTF	TGTGCCAGCAGTTTAAGGGGACAGGGCAAAGGCACCTTC
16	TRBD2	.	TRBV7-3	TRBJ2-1	CASSLNSGAGKNEQFF	TGTGCCAGCAGCTTAAATAGCGGGGCGGGAAAAAATGAGCAGTTCTTC
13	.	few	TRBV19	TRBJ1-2	CASNGNRDYGYTF	TGTGCCAGTAATGGGAACAGAGACTATGGCTACACCTTC
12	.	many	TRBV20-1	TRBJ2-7	CSARDRGDEQYF	TGCAGTGCTAGAGATCGGGGTGACGAGCAGTACTTC
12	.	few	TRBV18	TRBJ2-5	CASSTGEETQYF	TGTGCCAGCTCTACGGGGGAGGAGACCCAGTACTTC
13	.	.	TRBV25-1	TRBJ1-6	CASRTREGSPLHF	TGTGCCAGCAGGACAAGGGAGGGATCACCCCTCCACTTT
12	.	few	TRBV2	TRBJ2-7	CASIGYSYEQYF	TGTGCCAGCATTGGCTACTCCTACGAGCAGTACTTC
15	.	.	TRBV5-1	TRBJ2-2	CASSLMVGSVGELFF	TGCGCCAGCAGCTTGATGGTGGGATCGGTCGGGGAGCTGTTTTTT